These 13 T cell receptor beta chains share one sample of origin, sequenced in a study of CD8 T cells in Susac syndrome. Reverse transcription of about 0.5 to 1 ug RNA used random hexamers. TCRdb recomputed calls from the immunoSEQ multiplex PCR reads with MiXCR, one row per CDR3 protein. The sample lists some 90,000 distinct CDR3 sequences; about 93% were seen once. What was sequenced was CD8+ T cells from PBMCs. The receptors derive from a human donor in good health.

This chain links TRBV3-1 with TRBJ2-1; TRBD2 might be the D (6 bases). The CDR3 is made up of 16 amino acids. Trimming removed 3 bases from V and 0 bases from J, with 12 bases in between. CDR1 is LGHDT and CDR2 is YNNKEL in the germline V gene (reference sequence). CDR3 loop: CASSHRDGSSYNEQFF. In nucleotides, the CDR3 is TGTGCCAGCAGCCACAGGGACGGGAGCTCCTACAATGAGCAGTTCTTC.

The chain joins TRBV3-1 to TRBJ2-2; 11 bases are a match to TRBD2. Looked up from germline, CDR1 is LGHDT and CDR2 is YNNKEL (reference sequence). Unmatched junction bases numbered 11, after V lost 0 bases and J lost 5 bases. The CDR3 extends over 19 amino acids. The CDR3 region has the DNA TGTGCCAGCAGCCAAGATCCTCTCATACTAGCGGGGGTAACCGGGGAGCTGTTTTTT. It specifies CASSQDPLILAGVTGELFF.

V and J are TRBV9 and TRBJ1-2; D is possibly TRBD1 (5 bases). The CDR3 spans 14 residues. V was clipped by 4 bases and J by 8 bases, with 18 bases between them. Germline values: CDR1 SGDLS, CDR2 YYNGEE. CDR3: CASSPQGGDVGYTF. CDR3 sequence (DNA): TGTGCCAGCAGCCCCCAGGGAGGCGACGTCGGCTACACCTTC.

V and J are TRBV9 and TRBJ2-1; no firm D call. V lost 0 bases, J lost 9 bases, and 7 bases lay in between. The CDR3 totals 12 residues. Germline V gives CDR1 SGDLS, CDR2 YYNGEE. The CDR3 DNA reads TGTGCCAGCAGCGTAGAAGACTTTGAGCAGTTCTTC. Translating gives CASSVEDFEQFF.

Only a few counts were recorded for this clonotype. The chain has TRBV6-1 and TRBJ2-7; TRBD1 matches 7 bases. Per the germline V gene, CDR1 is MNHNS and CDR2 is SASEGT. This CDR3 contains 15 residues. V lost 6 bases, J lost 2 bases, and 10 bases stayed unmatched. CDR3 DNA sequence: TGTGCCAGCAGACACCGGGACAGCCGGCCCTACGAGCAGTACTTC. Protein: CASRHRDSRPYEQYF.

This chain uses TRBV9 with TRBJ1-3; D not certain. Germline V gene lookup returns CDR1 SGDLS and CDR2 YYNGEE. The CDR3 consists of 14 residues. V was clipped by 0 bases and J by 4 bases, with 8 bases between them. The chain's CDR3 is CASSVAGSGNTIYF. The CDR3 coding sequence is TGTGCCAGCAGCGTAGCGGGGTCCGGAAACACCATATATTTT.

This chain uses TRBV15 with TRBJ1-2; no clear D gene. V was shortened by 1 base and J by 1 base, with 10 bases between the two germline ends. This CDR3 is built from 15 residues. Germline loops: CDR1 LNHNV, CDR2 YYDKDF (reference sequence). Here the CDR3 reads CATSRVPRNNYGYTF. CDR3 in DNA: TGTGCCACCAGCAGAGTCCCCAGAAATAACTATGGCTACACCTTC.

The V call is TRBV7-3, the J call TRBJ2-3; tentative D call: TRBD1 (7 bases). The germline CDR1 and CDR2 sequences are SGHTA and FQGTGA. The V gene lost 2 bases and the J gene lost 2 bases, with 11 bases spanning the gap. The CDR3 length is 15 residues. CDR3 coding DNA: TGTGCCAGCAGCTTAGGAGGGACAGACACAGATACGCAGTATTTT. Residues: CASSLGGTDTDTQYF.

V gene TRBV30 combines with J gene TRBJ2-1, with 9 bases fitting TRBD1. This CDR3 spans 12 amino acids. Germline CDR1 reads GTSNPN; CDR2 reads SVGIG (reference sequence). V lost 5 bases to trimming and J lost 9 bases; unmatched junction nucleotides: 5. CDR3 in amino acids: CAWAGQGFEQFF. The DNA for the CDR3 is TGTGCCTGGGCCGGACAGGGGTTTGAGCAGTTCTTC.

This chain links TRBV5-6 with TRBJ1-2; 8 nucleotides line up with TRBD1. The CDR3 is made up of 16 amino acids. Trimming cost V 4 bases and J 4 bases; bases outside gene matches: 12. Germline-derived CDR1 and CDR2 are SGHDT and YYEEEE. The CDR3 here is CASSDRTGSESYGYTF. CDR3 nucleotides: TGTGCCAGCAGCGACCGGACAGGGAGCGAGAGCTATGGCTACACCTTC.

V and J are TRBV15 and TRBJ2-5; no clear D gene. CDR3 length: 14 amino acids. The germline gives CDR1 LNHNV, CDR2 YYDKDF (reference sequence). Trimming pared 1 base from V and 5 bases from J, leaving 11 bases between. CDR3 nucleotide sequence: TGTGCCACCAGCAGAGGCGGAGTTGAGGAGACCCAGTACTTC. It yields the protein CATSRGGVEETQYF.

J is TRBJ1-2 and V is TRBV7-9; the D gene is possibly TRBD1 (5 bases). Germline loops: CDR1 SEHNR, CDR2 FQNEAQ (reference sequence). Trimming stripped 5 bases from V and 4 bases from J, with 14 bases between. There are 14 residues in the CDR3. CDR3 protein: CASSKDKSIYGYTF. The CDR3 bases are TGTGCCAGCAGCAAGGACAAGTCAATCTATGGCTACACCTTC.

The chain couples TRBV7-6 to TRBJ2-7; D is perhaps TRBD1 or TRBD2 (5 bases each). From germline, CDR1 is SGHVS and CDR2 FNYEAQ. The CDR3 extends over 13 amino acids. The V end lost 5 bases, the J end lost 5 bases, and 13 bases lay between the germline ends. The CDR3 protein is CASSPGTRDEQYF. Here the CDR3 DNA reads TGTGCCAGCAGCCCGGGGACGAGGGACGAGCAGTACTTC. The variable domain in full, with the rest retrieved from reference TRBV7-6 and TRBJ2-7, is GAGVSQSPRYKVTKRGQDVALRCDPISGHVSLYWYRQALGQGPEFLTYFNYEAQQDKSGLPNDRFSAERPEGSISTLTIQRTEQRDSAMYRCASSPGTRDEQYFGPGTRLTVT.